This record looks at one T cell receptor (beta chain) sequence and its context. J was trimmed by 5 bases and V by 6 bases; bases with no gene match: 6. Germline CDR1 and CDR2: SNHLY and FYNNEI. The length of the CDR3 is 14 residues. The sample is drawn from a study of control samples from healthy donors and cancer patients. Only in-frame clones appear in the TCRdb table, and some are missing; sequencing was by immunoSEQ multiplex PCR. The table includes tens of thousands of clones, 65% to 85% detected once. The receptor's source is an older man with lung cancer. The chain recombines TRBV2 with TRBJ2-2, with 7 bases matching TRBD1. The material sequenced was PBMCs. CDR3 residues: CASRGQVETGELFF. The CDR3 DNA reads as TGTGCCAGCAGAGGACAGGTGGAGACCGGGGAGCTGTTTTTT.